The text below deals with one TCR beta chain. This sample was taken from a study of blood T cell repertoires in COVID-19. The ends lost 6 bases at V and 1 base at J; junction bases unmatched: 12. The CDR3 has 16 residues. Germline lookup yields CDR1 SQVTM and CDR2 ANQGSEA. In the original processing: Cell counts per sample came from amplifying reference gene primers. Produced via immunoSEQ multiplex PCR; TCRdb's table is partial and in-frame only. The D gene and trimming were derived from the DNA, and the V and J assignments and clone size from that table. The table includes 350,000 to 550,000 clones, roughly nine tenths detected once.

The TCR originated in a woman between 18 and 30 years old with acute COVID-19. The source material was PBMCs or T cells enriched from blood (not recorded which). The rearrangement links TRBV29-1 to TRBJ2-5; 9 bases fit TRBD1. The CDR3 DNA sequence: TGCAGCGTGGGGGATCACGGGACAGGGCGCCAAGAGACCCAGTACTTC. It specifies CSVGDHGTGRQETQYF.